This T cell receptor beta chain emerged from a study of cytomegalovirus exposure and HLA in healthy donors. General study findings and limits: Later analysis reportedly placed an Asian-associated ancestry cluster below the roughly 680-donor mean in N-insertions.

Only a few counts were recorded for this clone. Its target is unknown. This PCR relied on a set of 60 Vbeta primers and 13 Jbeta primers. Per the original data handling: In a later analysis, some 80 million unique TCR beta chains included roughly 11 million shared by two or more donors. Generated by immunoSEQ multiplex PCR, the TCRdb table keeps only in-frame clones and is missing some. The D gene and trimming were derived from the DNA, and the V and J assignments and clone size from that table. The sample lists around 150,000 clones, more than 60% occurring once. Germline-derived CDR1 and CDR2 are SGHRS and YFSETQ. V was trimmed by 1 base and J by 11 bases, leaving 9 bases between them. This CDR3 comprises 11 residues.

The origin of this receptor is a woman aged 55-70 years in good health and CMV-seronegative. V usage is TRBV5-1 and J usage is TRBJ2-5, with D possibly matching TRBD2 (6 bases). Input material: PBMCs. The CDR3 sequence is CASSLTGEQYF. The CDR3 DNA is TGCGCCAGCAGCTTGACGGGGGAGCAGTACTTC.